These 26 T cell receptor beta chains share one sample of origin, sequenced in a study of CXCR3 chemokines and chemotherapy response in bladder cancer. A single record per CDR3 protein comes from TCRdb applying MiXCR to the PCR reads. The sample has approximately 1,200 distinct CDR3 sequences, under 20% seen once; the top ten hold around 45%. Specimen collection occurred from a patient whose treatment included neoadjuvant chemotherapy. These receptors all come from a human donor with bladder cancer that did not respond to neoadjuvant chemotherapy.

This chain connects TRBV6-5 to TRBJ1-1, with D tentatively TRBD1 (5 bases). Per the germline V gene, CDR1 is MNHEY and CDR2 is SVGAGI. The V end lost 3 bases, the J end lost 1 base, and 12 bases lay between the germline ends. CDR3 size: 15 residues. CDR3 in DNA: TGTGCCAGCAGTTATGGGGGGTTAAGGAACACTGAAGCTTTCTTT. This encodes CASSYGGLRNTEAFF.

By its share, this clonotype is medium-sized. The chain couples TRBV27 to TRBJ1-1, with a possible D match to TRBD1 (5 bases). V lost 3 bases, J lost 8 bases, and 13 bases lay in between. The CDR3 is 13 amino acids. Per germline, CDR1 MNHEY and CDR2 SMNVEV (reference sequence). The CDR3: CASSLWGRGEAFF. The CDR3 DNA follows: TGTGCCAGCAGTTTGTGGGGCCGCGGGGAAGCTTTCTTT.

This clonotype was observed a handful of times. It is likely a read error: a sequence one base away is far more abundant. V and J are TRBV6-1 and TRBJ1-5; no firm D call. The CDR3 has 14 residues. Germline lookup yields CDR1 MNHNS and CDR2 SASEGT. Deletions cut 3 bases from V and 4 bases from J, with 10 bases between. CDR3 coding DNA: TGTGCCAGCAGTGAGTCGATAGAGAATCAGCCCCAGCATTTT. It translates to CASSESIENQPQHF.

In its sample, this clonotype ranks as large. The chain links TRBV6-1 to TRBJ2-6, with D possibly being TRBD2 (5 bases). This CDR3 is built from 17 residues. Germline CDR1 MNHNS, CDR2 SASEGT. Trimming cost V 1 base and J 0 bases, with 10 bases left between them. The CDR3 region is CASSEGFGSSGANVLTF. The CDR3 DNA reads TGTGCCAGCAGTGAAGGATTTGGGAGCTCTGGGGCCAACGTCCTGACTTTC.

This clonotype is large in the sample. The rearrangement joins TRBV11-3 to TRBJ1-2; TRBD1 agrees at 7 bases. Germline CDR1 and CDR2: SGHNT and YENEEA. The CDR3 length is 15 residues. Germline trimming cut 1 base from V and 2 bases from J; bases unmatched to any gene: 4. Here the CDR3 reads CASSLGDSVNYGYTF. The CDR3 nucleotides are TGTGCCAGCAGCTTAGGGGACAGTGTGAACTATGGCTACACCTTC.

This clonotype is medium-sized by share. The chain combines TRBV6-5 with TRBJ1-2, with 9 bases lining up with TRBD1. In germline, CDR1 is MNHEY, CDR2 SVGAGI. This CDR3 contains 13 residues. The V and J ends lost 4 bases and 8 bases, in that order; junction bases with no gene match: 5. CDR3 in amino acids: CASSSGQGDGYTF. In DNA, the CDR3 is TGTGCCAGCAGTTCGGGACAGGGTGACGGCTACACCTTC.

This clonotype was observed many times. The genes are TRBV20-1 and TRBJ2-1; D unresolved. The CDR3 runs to 12 residues. Germline lookup yields CDR1 DFQATT and CDR2 SNEGSKA (reference sequence). Trimming shortened V by 5 bases and J by 9 bases, and 14 bases separated the two germline ends. For the CDR3, the DNA is TGCAGTGCTGGATCGGGCCGTACTGAGCAGTTCTTC. It is translated as CSAGSGRTEQFF.

This clonotype is medium-sized. The CDR3 region is CASSDRGSRHTQYF. Written as DNA, the CDR3 is TGTGCCAGCAGCGACAGGGGGTCCCGTCATACGCAGTATTTT. The chain carries TRBV6-1 and TRBJ2-3, with TRBD1 matching over 9 bases. Germline V lookup: CDR1 MNHNS, CDR2 SASEGT. Trimming removed 6 bases from V and 7 bases from J; junction bases left unmatched: 8. This CDR3 comprises 14 residues.

By share of the sample, this clonotype is medium-sized. The V gene is TRBV7-2, the J gene TRBJ2-3; the D gene could be TRBD1 or TRBD2 (6 bases each). V lost 5 bases to trimming and J lost 2 bases, with 23 bases between them. Germline loops: CDR1 SGHTA, CDR2 FQGNSA. The length of the CDR3 is 18 residues. The chain's CDR3 is CASSPTSYGGGYTDTQYF. The CDR3 DNA reads TGTGCCAGCAGCCCAACCTCTTACGGGGGCGGCTACACAGATACGCAGTATTTT.

This clonotype was picked up many times. The chain joins TRBV11-2 to TRBJ2-3; 10 positions agree with TRBD2. The CDR3 has 17 residues. J lost 3 bases, V lost 1 base, and 7 bases had no gene match. Germline V gives CDR1 SGHAT, CDR2 FQNNGV. CDR3 residues: CASSLGGLASRTDTQYF. DNA for the CDR3: TGTGCCAGCAGCTTAGGGGGACTAGCGTCGAGGACAGATACGCAGTATTTT.

This clonotype was detected ten times or more. This chain connects TRBV2 to TRBJ1-6; D is uncertain. Per the germline V gene, CDR1 is SNHLY and CDR2 is FYNNEI. The germline V and J ends were trimmed by 0 bases and 10 bases, with 10 bases remaining between them. The CDR3 spans 14 residues. CDR3 DNA sequence: TGTGCCAGCAGTGAAGCGCTGGGTGGGTCACCCCTCCACTTT. Translating gives CASSEALGGSPLHF.

Sample share makes this clonotype large. The V gene is TRBV27, the J gene TRBJ2-3; the D gene is possibly TRBD2 (5 bases). This CDR3 region has 13 residues. Germline loops: CDR1 MNHEY, CDR2 SMNVEV (reference sequence). Trimming removed 4 bases at V and 6 bases at J, with 11 bases between. In nucleotides, the CDR3 is TGTGCCAGCAGTTATCGTTGGAGGGATACGCAGTATTTT. The encoded protein is CASSYRWRDTQYF.

This clonotype was observed a few times. Since a far larger clone is one base different, this is likely a read error. The J gene is TRBJ1-1, the V gene TRBV27; D remains unclear. Germline CDR1 is MNHEY and CDR2 is SMNVEV (reference sequence). V was clipped by 5 bases and J by 4 bases, with 14 bases between them. There are 14 residues in the CDR3. The CDR3 DNA sequence: TGTGCCAGCAGTGAGTCGATAGAGACCACTGAAGCTTTCTTT. Residues: CASSESIETTEAFF.

The rearrangement joins TRBV19 to TRBJ1-1; TRBD1 matches 8 bases. The CDR3 covers 13 residues. Germline V lookup: CDR1 LNHDA, CDR2 SQIVND (reference sequence). The CDR3 here is CVPGQALNTEAFF. CDR3 bases: TGTGTACCGGGACAGGCCTTGAACACTGAAGCTTTCTTT.

This clonotype is labeled as medium-sized (0.01 to 0.1%). The chain couples TRBV7-3 to TRBJ1-6, with a tentative D call TRBD1 (6 bases). V dropped 4 bases and J dropped 5 bases, with 15 bases sitting between them. Germline CDR1 is SGHTA and CDR2 is FQGTGA. The CDR3 contains 16 residues. The CDR3 loop is CASSSTPGTHNSPLHF. CDR3 nucleotides: TGTGCCAGCAGCTCGACCCCCGGGACACATAATTCACCCCTCCACTTT.

Many counts were recorded for this clonotype. The J gene is TRBJ2-3, the V gene TRBV20-1; possible D gene TRBD1, 5 bases. Germline V gene lookup returns CDR1 DFQATT and CDR2 SNEGSKA (reference sequence). The CDR3 is made up of 15 amino acids. V lost 1 base and J 2 bases, leaving 13 bases between the germline ends. The CDR3 sequence is CSARVLGRDTDTQYF. CDR3 nucleotides: TGCAGTGCTAGAGTGTTGGGCAGGGACACAGATACGCAGTATTTT.

This clonotype qualifies as large (0.1 to 1%). The chain links TRBV6-1 to TRBJ1-1; D gene unclear. Germline V gives CDR1 MNHNS, CDR2 SASEGT. Trimming removed 7 bases from V and 0 bases from J, with 9 bases in between. The CDR3 is 13 residues long. CDR3 amino acids: CASTSEMNTEAFF. CDR3 nucleotides: TGTGCCAGCACGTCGGAAATGAACACTGAAGCTTTCTTT.

There are many counts of this clonotype. This chain links TRBV14 with TRBJ2-7, with TRBD1 identical over 8 bases. This CDR3 is 15 amino acids long. Germline V lookup: CDR1 SGHDN, CDR2 FVKESK. J gave up 4 bases and V 1 base, and 6 bases lay outside the gene matches. CDR3: CASSQGTGIEYEQYF. CDR3 nucleotides: TGTGCCAGCAGCCAAGGGACAGGGATAGAATACGAGCAGTACTTC.

This chain links TRBV20-1 with TRBJ1-2; a weak D match, TRBD1 (6 bases). Trimming removed 5 bases at V and 3 bases at J, with 16 bases between. This CDR3 has 14 amino acids. Germline V gives CDR1 DFQATT, CDR2 SNEGSKA (reference sequence). The CDR3 DNA sequence: TGCAGTGCTCCACAGGGTAATACGGACTATGGCTACACCTTC. Residues: CSAPQGNTDYGYTF.

This chain joins TRBV4-1 and TRBJ2-5; the match to TRBD2 covers 12 bases. V shed 0 bases, J shed 5 bases, and the junction held 7 bases outside the gene matches. This CDR3 has 17 residues. Germline V gene lookup returns CDR1 MGHRA and CDR2 YSYEKL. CDR3: CASSQDDLAGGPETQYF. The CDR3 DNA follows: TGCGCCAGCAGCCAAGATGATCTAGCGGGAGGGCCGGAGACCCAGTACTTC.

There are many counts of this clonotype. This chain uses TRBV7-9 with TRBJ1-3; no definite D call. CDR1 and CDR2 (germline): SEHNR, FQNEAQ (reference sequence). The length of the CDR3 is 15 residues. The germline V and J ends were trimmed by 6 bases and 0 bases, with 12 bases remaining between them. The DNA for the CDR3 is TGTGCCAGCAGACAAGACGGTTACTCTGGAAACACCATATATTTT. Amino acid sequence: CASRQDGYSGNTIYF.

This clonotype was counted at least ten times. The chain links TRBV12-3 or TRBV12-4 to TRBJ2-5, with 10 bases fitting TRBD1. The CDR3 loop spans 14 amino acids. Trimming took 6 bases from V and 4 from J; bases not matched to a gene: 5. CDR3 residues: CASSVDRGLETQYF. CDR3 nucleotides: TGTGCCAGCAGCGTTGACAGGGGGCTAGAGACCCAGTACTTC.

This clonotype is classed as medium-sized. The J gene is TRBJ2-3, the V gene TRBV9; D is ambiguous. CDR1 and CDR2 (germline): SGDLS, YYNGEE. V was pared by 4 bases and J by 6 bases, with 15 bases between. This CDR3 comprises 14 residues. The CDR3 nucleotides are TGTGCCAGCAGCCCAAGACACCAGGCGGATACGCAGTATTTT. Protein sequence: CASSPRHQADTQYF.

Notes on this clonotype: A read error is the likely source, as a far larger clone sits one nucleotide away. The chain joins TRBV10-3 to TRBJ1-5; D uncertain. Germline V CDR1 and CDR2: ENHRY, SYGVKD. This CDR3 is built from 17 residues. Trimming stripped 5 bases from V and 2 bases from J, with 19 bases between. CDR3 region: CAISLSMSEGGNQPQHF. CDR3 nucleotides: TGTGCCATCAGTTTATCGATGTCGGAAGGAGGCAATCAGCCCCAGCATTTT.

This clonotype has just a few counts. A read error is likely here: a far larger clone is one base away. This chain joins TRBV10-3 and TRBJ1-1; a weak D match, TRBD1 (6 bases). The V end was cut by 5 bases, the J end by 4 bases, with 20 bases between. Germline CDR1 is ENHRY and CDR2 is SYGVKD. This CDR3 spans 16 amino acids. DNA for the CDR3: TGTGCCATCAGTTACTCGACACGGGGGCCGGTCACTGAAGCTTTCTTT. This gives the protein CAISYSTRGPVTEAFF.

By frequency in the sample, this clonotype is medium-sized. The V call is TRBV12-5, the J call TRBJ1-6; possibly TRBD1 for D (5 bases). The CDR3 has 14 residues. V was cut by 6 bases and J by 9 bases, with 15 bases left in between. The V gene's germline CDR1 is LGHNT and CDR2 FRNRAP. DNA for the CDR3: TGTGCTAGTGGGCGTACAGGATTTCTTTCACCCCTCCACTTT. Encoded protein: CASGRTGFLSPLHF.